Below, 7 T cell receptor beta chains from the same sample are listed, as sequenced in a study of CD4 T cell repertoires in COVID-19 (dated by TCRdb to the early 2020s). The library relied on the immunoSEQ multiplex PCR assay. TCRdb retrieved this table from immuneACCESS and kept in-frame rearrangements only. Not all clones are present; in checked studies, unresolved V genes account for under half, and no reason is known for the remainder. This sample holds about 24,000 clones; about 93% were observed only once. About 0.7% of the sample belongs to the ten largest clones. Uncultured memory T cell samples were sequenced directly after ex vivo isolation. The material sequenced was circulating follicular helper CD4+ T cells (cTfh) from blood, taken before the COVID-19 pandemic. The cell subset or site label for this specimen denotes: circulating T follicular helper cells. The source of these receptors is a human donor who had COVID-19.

CDR3 DNA sequence: TGTGCCAGCAGATACGGACAGGGGAGCACTGAAGCTTTCTTT. It translates to CASRYGQGSTEAFF. The genes are TRBV6-1 and TRBJ1-1; the match to TRBD1 covers 9 bases. This CDR3 contains 14 residues. The ends lost 6 bases at V and 4 bases at J; junction bases unmatched: 6. The germline gives CDR1 MNHNS, CDR2 SASEGT.

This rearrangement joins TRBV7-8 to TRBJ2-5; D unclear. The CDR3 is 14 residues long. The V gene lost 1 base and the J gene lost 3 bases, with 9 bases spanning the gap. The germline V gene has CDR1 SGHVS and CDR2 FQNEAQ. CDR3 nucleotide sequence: TGTGCCAGCAGCTTAGTCGGAGAGAAAGAGACCCAGTACTTC. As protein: CASSLVGEKETQYF.

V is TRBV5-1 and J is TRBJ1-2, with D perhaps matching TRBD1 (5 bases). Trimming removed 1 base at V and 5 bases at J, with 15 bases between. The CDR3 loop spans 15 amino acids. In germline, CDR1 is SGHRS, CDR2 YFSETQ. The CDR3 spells CASSLYGEGSYGYTF. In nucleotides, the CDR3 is TGCGCCAGCAGCTTGTATGGGGAGGGGTCATATGGCTACACCTTC.

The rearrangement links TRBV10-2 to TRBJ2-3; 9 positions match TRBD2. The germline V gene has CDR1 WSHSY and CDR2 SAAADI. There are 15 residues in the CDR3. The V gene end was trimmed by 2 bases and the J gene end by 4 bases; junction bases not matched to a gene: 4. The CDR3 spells CASSEMAGGSDTQYF. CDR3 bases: TGCGCCAGCAGTGAGATGGCGGGGGGGTCAGATACGCAGTATTTT.

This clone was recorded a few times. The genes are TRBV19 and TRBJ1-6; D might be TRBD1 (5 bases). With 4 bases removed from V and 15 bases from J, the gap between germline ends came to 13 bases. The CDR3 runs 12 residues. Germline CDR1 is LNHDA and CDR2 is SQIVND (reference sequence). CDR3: CASSNQGVHLHF. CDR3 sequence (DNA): TGTGCCAGTAGTAATCAAGGGGTCCACCTCCACTTT.

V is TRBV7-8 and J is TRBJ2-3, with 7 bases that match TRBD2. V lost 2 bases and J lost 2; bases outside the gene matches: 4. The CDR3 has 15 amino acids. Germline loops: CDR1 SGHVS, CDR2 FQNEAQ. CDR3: CASSLQRDYTDTQYF. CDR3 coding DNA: TGTGCCAGCAGCTTACAGCGGGACTACACAGATACGCAGTATTTT. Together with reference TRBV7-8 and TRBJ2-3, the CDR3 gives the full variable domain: GAGVSQSPRYKVAKRGQDVALRCDPISGHVSLFWYQQALGQGPEFLTYFQNEAQLDKSGLPSDRFFAERPEGSVSTLKIQRTQQEDSAVYLCASSLQRDYTDTQYFGPGTRLTVL.

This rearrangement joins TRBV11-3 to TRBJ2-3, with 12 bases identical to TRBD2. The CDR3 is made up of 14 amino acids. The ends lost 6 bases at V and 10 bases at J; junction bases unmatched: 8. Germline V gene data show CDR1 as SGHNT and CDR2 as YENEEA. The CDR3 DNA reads TGTGCCAGCAGTAACAGACTAGCGGGAGCAGCGCAGTATTTT. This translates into CASSNRLAGAAQYF.